A selection of T cell receptor beta chains follows, all from one sample in a study of cytomegalovirus exposure and HLA in healthy donors. Libraries were prepared by immunoSEQ multiplex PCR; TCRdb keeps only in-frame clonotypes and omits some of them. The sample holds about 120,000 clones, around three quarters seen once. The sample consisted of PBMCs. The source is a man in his thirties or forties in good health and CMV-seropositive. The CDR3 runs from the conserved cysteine through the conserved F or W. A D gene is named only where the DNA matches it firmly. Clone size, where shown, is once, few, many, or a class for clones that have expanded.

j_gene: TRBJ2-2
v_gene: TRBV9
abundance: -
d_gene: -
CDR3aa: CASSTTTGMELFF
CDR3nt: TGTGCCAGCAGCACAACGACAGGCATGGAGCTGTTTTTT

j_gene: TRBJ2-5
v_gene: TRBV6-1
abundance: -
d_gene: -
CDR3aa: CASLRGTPGQETQYF
CDR3nt: TGTGCCAGCTTGAGGGGGACCCCCGGGCAAGAGACCCAGTACTTC

j_gene: TRBJ1-1
v_gene: TRBV7-8
abundance: once
d_gene: -
CDR3aa: CASSRDRNTEAFF
CDR3nt: TGTGCCAGCAGCCGTGACAGGAACACTGAAGCTTTCTTT

j_gene: TRBJ2-7
v_gene: TRBV28
abundance: -
d_gene: -
CDR3aa: CASSLWRTRAEEQYF
CDR3nt: TGTGCCAGCAGTTTATGGAGGACAAGGGCTGAGGAGCAGTACTTC

j_gene: TRBJ2-5
v_gene: TRBV11-2
abundance: -
d_gene: -
CDR3aa: CASSWRRASGQETQYF
CDR3nt: TGTGCCAGCAGCTGGCGAAGGGCCAGCGGCCAAGAGACCCAGTACTTC

j_gene: TRBJ2-3
v_gene: TRBV30
abundance: -
d_gene: TRBD1
CDR3aa: CAWKYGTGSTDTQYF
CDR3nt: TGTGCCTGGAAATATGGGACAGGGAGCACAGATACGCAGTATTTT

j_gene: TRBJ1-6
v_gene: TRBV6-5
abundance: few
d_gene: -
CDR3aa: CASSFREGNSPLHF
CDR3nt: TGTGCCAGCAGTTTCAGGGAAGGGAATTCACCCCTCCACTTT

j_gene: TRBJ2-5
v_gene: TRBV11-3
abundance: -
d_gene: TRBD1
CDR3aa: CASSGRQGPTGTQYF
CDR3nt: TGTGCCAGCAGCGGCAGACAGGGGCCGACAGGGACCCAGTACTTC

j_gene: TRBJ1-2
v_gene: TRBV5-1
abundance: -
d_gene: TRBD1
CDR3aa: CASSLAVDRGAGGYTF
CDR3nt: TGCGCCAGCAGCTTGGCCGTGGACAGGGGAGCGGGTGGCTACACCTTC

j_gene: TRBJ2-1
v_gene: TRBV4-3
abundance: -
d_gene: -
CDR3aa: CASSQMGGRGYNEQFF
CDR3nt: TGCGCCAGCAGCCAAATGGGAGGGAGGGGGTACAATGAGCAGTTCTTC

j_gene: TRBJ2-7
v_gene: TRBV9
abundance: -
d_gene: TRBD2
CDR3aa: CASSVAGRGDYEQYF
CDR3nt: TGTGCCAGCAGCGTAGCCGGGCGGGGGGACTACGAGCAGTACTTC

j_gene: TRBJ2-5
v_gene: TRBV5-1
abundance: -
d_gene: -
CDR3aa: CASSLAGGGQETQYF
CDR3nt: TGCGCCAGCAGCTTGGCAGGGGGAGGCCAAGAGACCCAGTACTTC

j_gene: TRBJ1-3
v_gene: TRBV6-6
abundance: few
d_gene: -
CDR3aa: CASRFTSQLNTIYF
CDR3nt: TGTGCCAGCAGATTCACTTCCCAACTAAACACCATATATTTT

j_gene: TRBJ2-7
v_gene: TRBV4-1
abundance: -
d_gene: TRBD1
CDR3aa: CASSQAPDRGLEQYF
CDR3nt: TGCGCCAGCAGCCAAGCTCCGGACAGGGGGCTCGAGCAGTACTTC

j_gene: TRBJ2-7
v_gene: TRBV5-6
abundance: -
d_gene: TRBD2
CDR3aa: CASSLEGLAGDEQYF
CDR3nt: TGTGCCAGCAGCTTGGAGGGACTAGCGGGGGACGAGCAGTACTTC

j_gene: TRBJ2-3
v_gene: TRBV15
abundance: -
d_gene: TRBD2
CDR3aa: CATSRDRSSGGLPTDTQYF
CDR3nt: TGTGCCACCAGCAGAGATCGTAGTAGCGGGGGGCTACCCACAGATACGCAGTATTTT

j_gene: TRBJ2-7
v_gene: TRBV9
abundance: -
d_gene: TRBD2
CDR3aa: CASSVTSSSGSIYEQYF
CDR3nt: TGTGCCAGCAGCGTCACTTCTTCTAGCGGGAGTATCTACGAGCAGTACTTC

j_gene: TRBJ1-1
v_gene: TRBV2
abundance: -
d_gene: -
CDR3aa: CASSGTGPEAFF
CDR3nt: TGTGCCAGCAGTGGAACAGGGCCGGAAGCTTTCTTT

j_gene: TRBJ2-4
v_gene: TRBV18
abundance: -
d_gene: -
CDR3aa: CASSPQDLAKNIQYF
CDR3nt: TGTGCCAGCTCACCGCAGGATCTAGCCAAAAACATTCAGTACTTC

j_gene: TRBJ1-1
v_gene: TRBV10-2
abundance: few
d_gene: -
CDR3aa: CASSDRENTEAFF
CDR3nt: TGCGCCAGCAGTGACAGGGAGAACACTGAAGCTTTCTTT

j_gene: TRBJ2-4
v_gene: TRBV6-1
abundance: -
d_gene: -
CDR3aa: CASSEGLAKNSQYF
CDR3nt: TGTGCCAGCAGTGAAGGGCTAGCCAAAAACAGTCAGTACTTC

j_gene: TRBJ2-2
v_gene: TRBV4-1
abundance: few
d_gene: TRBD1
CDR3aa: CASSQVGTVAGELFF
CDR3nt: TGCGCCAGCAGCCAAGTCGGGACAGTTGCCGGGGAGCTGTTTTTT

j_gene: TRBJ2-2
v_gene: TRBV25-1
abundance: -
d_gene: -
CDR3aa: CASSEYGAGELFF
CDR3nt: TGTGCCAGCAGTGAATACGGTGCCGGGGAGCTGTTTTTT

j_gene: TRBJ1-2
v_gene: TRBV11-2
abundance: -
d_gene: TRBD1
CDR3aa: CASSPGQGAAYGYTF
CDR3nt: TGTGCCAGCAGCCCTGGACAGGGGGCAGCCTATGGCTACACCTTC

j_gene: TRBJ2-7
v_gene: TRBV30
abundance: -
d_gene: -
CDR3aa: CAWSYTGGGEQYF
CDR3nt: TGTGCCTGGAGTTATACAGGGGGGGGCGAGCAGTACTTC

j_gene: TRBJ1-2
v_gene: TRBV5-1
abundance: -
d_gene: TRBD1
CDR3aa: CASSRAPRQGDYTF
CDR3nt: TGCGCCAGCAGTCGCGCCCCTCGACAGGGTGACTACACCTTC

j_gene: TRBJ2-1
v_gene: TRBV9
abundance: -
d_gene: -
CDR3aa: CASSNRLSSYNEQFF
CDR3nt: TGTGCCAGCAGCAACCGTCTGAGCTCCTACAATGAGCAGTTCTTC

j_gene: TRBJ1-1
v_gene: TRBV19
abundance: -
d_gene: -
CDR3aa: CASSIVGGGTEAFF
CDR3nt: TGTGCCAGTAGTATAGTGGGGGGGGGCACTGAAGCTTTCTTT

j_gene: TRBJ2-5
v_gene: TRBV21-1
abundance: -
d_gene: -
CDR3aa: CASRPRGVQETQYF
CDR3nt: TGTGCCAGCAGACCCAGGGGGGTTCAAGAGACCCAGTACTTC

j_gene: TRBJ2-7
v_gene: TRBV5-4
abundance: -
d_gene: -
CDR3aa: CASSLGQGAYEQYF
CDR3nt: TGTGCCAGCAGCTTGGGGCAGGGCGCCTACGAGCAGTACTTC

j_gene: TRBJ2-7
v_gene: TRBV19
abundance: -
d_gene: -
CDR3aa: CASRSNYEQYF
CDR3nt: TGTGCCAGTAGGAGTAACTACGAGCAGTACTTC

j_gene: TRBJ1-3
v_gene: TRBV27
abundance: -
d_gene: -
CDR3aa: CASSLGGKTGNTIYF
CDR3nt: TGTGCCAGCAGTTTAGGGGGGAAGACTGGAAACACCATATATTTT

j_gene: TRBJ2-3
v_gene: TRBV18
abundance: few
d_gene: TRBD1
CDR3aa: CASSLGTELTDTQYF
CDR3nt: TGTGCCAGCTCACTGGGGACAGAGCTCACAGATACGCAGTATTTT

j_gene: TRBJ2-5
v_gene: TRBV5-1
abundance: -
d_gene: TRBD1
CDR3aa: CASSYQGEETQYF
CDR3nt: TGCGCCAGCAGCTACCAGGGGGAAGAGACCCAGTACTTC

j_gene: TRBJ2-2
v_gene: TRBV5-1
abundance: -
d_gene: TRBD2
CDR3aa: CASSFSGSRSGELFF
CDR3nt: TGCGCCAGCAGCTTTAGCGGGAGCAGGTCCGGGGAGCTGTTTTTT

j_gene: TRBJ1-2
v_gene: TRBV19
abundance: -
d_gene: TRBD1
CDR3aa: CASSGTDYGYTF
CDR3nt: TGTGCCAGTAGCGGGACAGACTATGGCTACACCTTC

j_gene: TRBJ2-3
v_gene: TRBV6-1
abundance: few
d_gene: -
CDR3aa: CASSDRGVRRTDTQYF
CDR3nt: TGTGCCAGCAGTGACAGGGGGGTCAGACGTACAGATACGCAGTATTTT

j_gene: TRBJ1-5
v_gene: TRBV4-1
abundance: -
d_gene: -
CDR3aa: CASSHTGKQNQPQHF
CDR3nt: TGCGCCAGCAGCCATACAGGAAAACAGAATCAGCCCCAGCATTTT

j_gene: TRBJ2-2
v_gene: TRBV30
abundance: -
d_gene: TRBD2
CDR3aa: CAWSVGFRGEANTGELFF
CDR3nt: TGTGCCTGGAGTGTTGGCTTCCGGGGGGAAGCGAACACCGGGGAGCTGTTTTTT

j_gene: TRBJ2-5
v_gene: TRBV5-1
abundance: -
d_gene: -
CDR3aa: CASSSQGGRGETQYF
CDR3nt: TGCGCCAGCAGCTCGCAGGGTGGACGTGGGGAGACCCAGTACTTC

j_gene: TRBJ1-1
v_gene: TRBV14
abundance: -
d_gene: -
CDR3aa: CASSTALNTEAFF
CDR3nt: TGTGCCAGCAGCACAGCTCTGAACACTGAAGCTTTCTTT

j_gene: TRBJ2-3
v_gene: TRBV7-8
abundance: -
d_gene: TRBD2
CDR3aa: CASSLEDGGGDTQYF
CDR3nt: TGTGCCAGCAGCTTAGAGGACGGGGGGGGAGATACGCAGTATTTT

j_gene: TRBJ1-1
v_gene: TRBV7-3
abundance: -
d_gene: -
CDR3aa: CASSLTGGNTEAFF
CDR3nt: TGTGCCAGCAGCTTAACGGGGGGGAACACTGAAGCTTTCTTT

j_gene: TRBJ2-1
v_gene: TRBV14
abundance: -
d_gene: TRBD1
CDR3aa: CASSQDFRTGHHNEQFF
CDR3nt: TGTGCCAGCAGCCAAGATTTTCGGACAGGCCATCACAATGAGCAGTTCTTC

j_gene: TRBJ2-2
v_gene: TRBV9
abundance: -
d_gene: TRBD2
CDR3aa: CASSGILAGGVTGELFF
CDR3nt: TGTGCCAGCAGCGGGATCCTAGCGGGAGGTGTAACCGGGGAGCTGTTTTTT

j_gene: TRBJ2-7
v_gene: TRBV5-1
abundance: -
d_gene: -
CDR3aa: CASSLHRSYEQYF
CDR3nt: TGCGCCAGCAGCTTACACAGGTCCTACGAGCAGTACTTC

j_gene: TRBJ2-1
v_gene: TRBV18
abundance: -
d_gene: TRBD1
CDR3aa: CASSSDRGGVNEQFF
CDR3nt: TGTGCCAGCTCATCCGACAGGGGGGGTGTCAATGAGCAGTTCTTC

j_gene: TRBJ1-2
v_gene: TRBV5-5
abundance: -
d_gene: -
CDR3aa: CASSFGGVSGYGYTF
CDR3nt: TGTGCCAGCAGCTTTGGAGGGGTATCAGGATATGGCTACACCTTC

j_gene: TRBJ1-1
v_gene: TRBV5-4
abundance: -
d_gene: -
CDR3aa: CASSLTEENTEAFF
CDR3nt: TGTGCCAGCAGCCTGACAGAGGAGAACACTGAAGCTTTCTTT

j_gene: TRBJ2-7
v_gene: TRBV6-5
abundance: -
d_gene: -
CDR3aa: CASSWGVEGEQYF
CDR3nt: TGTGCCAGCAGTTGGGGAGTTGAGGGCGAGCAGTACTTC

j_gene: TRBJ1-2
v_gene: TRBV6-6
abundance: -
d_gene: -
CDR3aa: CASSYSPGTGDGYTF
CDR3nt: TGTGCCAGCAGTTACTCCCCTGGGACTGGGGATGGCTACACCTTC

j_gene: TRBJ1-5
v_gene: TRBV4-1
abundance: -
d_gene: -
CDR3aa: CASSEAPGQQGNQPQHF
CDR3nt: TGCGCCAGCAGCGAGGCGCCCGGACAGCAGGGCAATCAGCCCCAGCATTTT